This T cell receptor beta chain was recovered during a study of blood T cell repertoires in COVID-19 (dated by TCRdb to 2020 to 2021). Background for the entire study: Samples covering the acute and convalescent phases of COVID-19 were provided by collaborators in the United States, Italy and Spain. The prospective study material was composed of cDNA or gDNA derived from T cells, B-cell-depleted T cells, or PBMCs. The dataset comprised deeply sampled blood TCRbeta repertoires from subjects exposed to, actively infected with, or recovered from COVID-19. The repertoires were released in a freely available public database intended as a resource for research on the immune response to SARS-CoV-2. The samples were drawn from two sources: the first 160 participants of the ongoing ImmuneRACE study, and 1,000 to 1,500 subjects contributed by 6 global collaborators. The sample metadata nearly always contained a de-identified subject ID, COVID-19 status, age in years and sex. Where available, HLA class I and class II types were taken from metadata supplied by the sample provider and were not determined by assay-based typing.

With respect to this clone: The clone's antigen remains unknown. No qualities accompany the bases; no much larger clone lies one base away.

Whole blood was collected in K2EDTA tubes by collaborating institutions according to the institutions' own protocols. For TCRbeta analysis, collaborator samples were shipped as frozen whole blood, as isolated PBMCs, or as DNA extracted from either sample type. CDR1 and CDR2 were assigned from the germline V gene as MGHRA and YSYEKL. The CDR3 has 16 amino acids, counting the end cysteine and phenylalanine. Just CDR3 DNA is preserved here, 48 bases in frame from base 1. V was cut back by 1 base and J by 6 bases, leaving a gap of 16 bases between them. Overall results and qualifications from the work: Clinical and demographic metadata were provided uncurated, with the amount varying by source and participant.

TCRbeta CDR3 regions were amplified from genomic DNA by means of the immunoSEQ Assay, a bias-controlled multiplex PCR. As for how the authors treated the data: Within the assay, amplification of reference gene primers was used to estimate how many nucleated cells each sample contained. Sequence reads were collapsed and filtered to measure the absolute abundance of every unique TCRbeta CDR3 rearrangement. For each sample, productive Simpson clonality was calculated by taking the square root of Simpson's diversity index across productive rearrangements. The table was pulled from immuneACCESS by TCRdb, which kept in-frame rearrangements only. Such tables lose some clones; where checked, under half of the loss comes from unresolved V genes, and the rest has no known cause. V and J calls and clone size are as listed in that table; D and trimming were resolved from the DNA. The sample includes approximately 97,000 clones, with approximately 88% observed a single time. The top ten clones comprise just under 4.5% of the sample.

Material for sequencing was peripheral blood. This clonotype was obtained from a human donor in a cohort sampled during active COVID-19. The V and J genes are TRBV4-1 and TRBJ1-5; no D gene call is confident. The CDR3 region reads CASSQAFGGSSQPQHF. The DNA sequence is TGCGCCAGCAGCCAAGCCTTTGGAGGGTCCAGTCAGCCCCAGCATTTT.